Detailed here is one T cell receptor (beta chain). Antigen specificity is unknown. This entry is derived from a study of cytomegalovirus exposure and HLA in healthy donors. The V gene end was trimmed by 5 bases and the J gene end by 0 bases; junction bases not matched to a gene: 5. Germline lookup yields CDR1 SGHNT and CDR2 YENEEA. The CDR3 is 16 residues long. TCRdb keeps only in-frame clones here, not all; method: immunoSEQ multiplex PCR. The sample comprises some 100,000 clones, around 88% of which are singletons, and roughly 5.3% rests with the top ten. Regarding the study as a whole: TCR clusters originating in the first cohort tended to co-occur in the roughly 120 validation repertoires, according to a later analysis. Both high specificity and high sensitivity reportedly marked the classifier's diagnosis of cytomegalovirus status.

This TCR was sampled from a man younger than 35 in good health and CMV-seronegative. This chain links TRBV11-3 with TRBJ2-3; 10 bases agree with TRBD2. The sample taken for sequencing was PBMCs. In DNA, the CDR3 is TGTGCCAGCAGCGGCAGGACTAGCGGAAGCACAGATACGCAGTATTTT. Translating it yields CASSGRTSGSTDTQYF.